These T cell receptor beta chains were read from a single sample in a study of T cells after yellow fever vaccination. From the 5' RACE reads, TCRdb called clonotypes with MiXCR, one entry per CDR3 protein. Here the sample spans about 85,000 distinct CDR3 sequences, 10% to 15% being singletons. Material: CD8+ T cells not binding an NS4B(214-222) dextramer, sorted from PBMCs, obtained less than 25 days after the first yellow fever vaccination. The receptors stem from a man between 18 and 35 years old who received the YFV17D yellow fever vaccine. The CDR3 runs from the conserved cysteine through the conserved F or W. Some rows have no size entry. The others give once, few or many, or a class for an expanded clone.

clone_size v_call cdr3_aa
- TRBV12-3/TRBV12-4 CASSINPYEQYF
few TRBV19 CASTPSGAANYGYTF
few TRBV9 CASSVAEGGDTEAFF
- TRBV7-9 CASSLRDRGLEETQYF
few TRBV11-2 CASSFPTGYGYTF
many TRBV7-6 CASSLGDGTQYF
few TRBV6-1 CASSTKQYNPQHF
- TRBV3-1 CASSSLTQNTGELFF
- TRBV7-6 CASSLWGHRYGYTF
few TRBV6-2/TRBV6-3 CASVSARIDSGANVLTF
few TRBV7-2 CASSFGGFNSPLHF
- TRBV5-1 CASSFAAGGPDEQFF
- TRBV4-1 CASSQELEPAETQYF
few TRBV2 CASRRDRGDTQYF
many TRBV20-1 CSARTVQETQYF
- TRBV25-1 CASSVGTGGEQYF
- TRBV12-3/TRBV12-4 CASSWTPKGNGYTF
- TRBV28 CASSAGGRAWDEQFF
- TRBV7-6 CASSPFTGVSSYEQYF
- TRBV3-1 CASSPTHPEGGGAQYF
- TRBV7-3 CASSLVAGGTYNEQFF
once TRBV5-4 CASSPMGGGNEQFF
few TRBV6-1 CASAFANTGELFF
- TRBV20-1 CSARGNSGGASGEQFF
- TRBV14 CASSQVVYEQYF
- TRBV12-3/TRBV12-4 CASSPRTSGDNEQFF
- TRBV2 CARTGEDNTGELFF
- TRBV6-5 CASGHSPLHF
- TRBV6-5 CASSSDRALPHEQYF
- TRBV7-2 CASSLSAGGVYNEQFF
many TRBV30 CAWSSPRFGQENPYEQYF
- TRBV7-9 CASSLSGGPSSDTQYF
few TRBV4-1 CASRQTGVGGNEQFF
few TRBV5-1 CASSLGGGGPYNEQFF
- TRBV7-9 CASSSLVPGTYEQYF
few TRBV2 CASRDTSGGLNNEQFF
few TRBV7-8 CASSLEPSYGYTF
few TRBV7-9 CASALSGQETQYF